Following are 22 T cell receptor beta chains from one sample sequenced in a study of blood T cell repertoires in COVID-19 (dated by TCRdb to about 2020). Library generation was performed with the immunoSEQ multiplex PCR assay. TCRdb re-hosts the immuneACCESS table, in-frame sequences only. Its copies lack some clones; in the studies checked, an unresolved V gene accounts for under half of them, and the cause for the rest is not known. The sample records 140,000 to 150,000 clones, about 87% of which are singletons. More than 0.8% of the sample is in the top ten clones. The sample taken for sequencing was peripheral blood. These receptors all come from a woman aged 50 to 65 with acute or convalescent COVID-19.

The V and J genes are TRBV9 and TRBJ2-3, with 7 bases lining up with TRBD2. The CDR3 is made up of 17 amino acids. Germline CDR1 and CDR2: SGDLS and YYNGEE. The ends lost 4 bases at V and 3 bases at J; junction bases unmatched: 14. The CDR3 nucleotides are TGTGCCAGCAGCCATACCCTCCTCGGCGGGGGAACAGATACGCAGTATTTT. Protein product: CASSHTLLGGGTDTQYF.

The chain recombines TRBV5-1 with TRBJ1-6; possibly TRBD1 for D (5 bases). The V end was cut by 4 bases, the J end by 8 bases, with 13 bases between. This CDR3 comprises 14 residues. The V gene's germline CDR1 is SGHRS and CDR2 YFSETQ. CDR3 loop: CASSGIGADSPLHF. For the CDR3, the DNA is TGCGCCAGCAGCGGTATAGGGGCGGATTCACCCCTCCACTTT.

The V call is TRBV15, the J call TRBJ1-5, with D unresolved. The germline CDR1 and CDR2 sequences are LNHNV and YYDKDF (reference sequence). The CDR3 is 16 amino acids. The V end was cut by 3 bases, the J end by 3 bases, with 15 bases between. DNA of the CDR3: TGTGCCACCAGCAGGGCTGAGAGGTATCCCAATCAGCCCCAGCATTTT. Translating gives CATSRAERYPNQPQHF.

The chain is built from TRBV19 and TRBJ1-6; 7 bases match TRBD1. CDR3 length equals 16 residues. V shed 3 bases, J shed 7 bases, and the junction held 9 bases outside the gene matches. Per the germline V gene, CDR1 is LNHDA and CDR2 is SQIVND (reference sequence). The CDR3 nucleotides read TGTGCCAGTAGTATGTTACAGGGGACCCGAAATTCACCCCTCCACTTT. This gives the protein CASSMLQGTRNSPLHF.

The genes are TRBV5-1 and TRBJ2-7, with D possibly matching TRBD2 (5 bases). Deletions cut 0 bases from V and 5 bases from J, with 9 bases between. The CDR3 has 13 residues. The germline V gene has CDR1 SGHRS and CDR2 YFSETQ. CDR3 amino acids: CASSLASRDEQYF. The CDR3 DNA sequence: TGCGCCAGCAGCTTGGCTAGCCGAGACGAGCAGTACTTC. Full variable domain (outside the CDR3, taken from reference TRBV5-1 and TRBJ2-7): KAGVTQTPRYLIKTRGQQVTLSCSPISGHRSVSWYQQTPGQGLQFLFEYFSETQRNKGNFPGRFSGRQFSNSRSEMNVSTLELGDSALYLCASSLASRDEQYFGPGTRLTVT.

The chain joins TRBV5-1 to TRBJ2-1, with D unresolved. CDR1 SGHRS and CDR2 YFSETQ come from the germline V gene. Trimming pared 0 bases from V and 8 bases from J, leaving 6 bases between. CDR3 length: 12 residues. The CDR3 region has the DNA TGCGCCAGCAGCTTGGCTATTTATGAGCAGTTCTTC. Translated, it gives CASSLAIYEQFF.

This clone was seen once. The chain has TRBV5-1 and TRBJ2-7; TRBD1 aligns across 9 bases. CDR1 is SGHRS and CDR2 is YFSETQ in the germline V gene. V trimming: 5 bases; J trimming: 3 bases; junction bases outside the gene matches: 6. The CDR3 has 14 amino acids. CDR3 nucleotide sequence: TGCGCCAGCAGAAAGGACAGGGGCCGCTACGAGCAGTACTTC. Translation: CASRKDRGRYEQYF.

This chain joins TRBV3-1 (or the pseudogene TRBV3-2) and TRBJ2-2; TRBD2 aligns across 11 bases. The J segment lost 7 bases and the V segment lost 7 bases, leaving 14 bases of the junction unmatched. Germline V gene lookup returns CDR1 LGHDT and CDR2 YNNKEL (reference sequence). The CDR3 extends over 17 amino acids. The CDR3 nucleotides read TGTGCCAGCAACACCCCACTAGCGGGAGATAAGGTCGGGGAGCTGTTTTTT. It translates to CASNTPLAGDKVGELFF.

The chain employs TRBV2 and TRBJ2-4; D unclear. Per germline, CDR1 SNHLY and CDR2 FYNNEI. The V end lost 0 bases, the J end lost 7 bases, and 10 bases lay between the germline ends. The CDR3 consists of 14 residues. CDR3 loop: CASSEATQSNIQYF. The CDR3 DNA reads TGTGCCAGCAGTGAAGCAACGCAAAGCAACATTCAGTACTTC.

The rearrangement links TRBV19 to TRBJ1-3; a possible D gene is TRBD1 (6 bases). The CDR3 has 14 amino acids. Trimming cost V 7 bases and J 2 bases, with 12 bases left between them. Germline V gives CDR1 LNHDA, CDR2 SQIVND (reference sequence). The CDR3 nucleotides read TGTGCCAGTAATAGAGGGGGTACTGGAAACACCATATATTTT. Protein: CASNRGGTGNTIYF.

The J gene is TRBJ2-1, the V gene TRBV5-4; maybe TRBD2 (5 bases). Germline CDR1 and CDR2: SGHNT and YYREEE (reference sequence). V dropped 0 bases and J dropped 9 bases, with 10 bases sitting between them. The CDR3 is made up of 13 amino acids. For the CDR3, the DNA is TGTGCCAGCAGCTTGGCCATCGCGGGTGAGCAGTTCTTC. Encoded protein: CASSLAIAGEQFF.

This chain connects TRBV12-3 or TRBV12-4 to TRBJ1-1, with 7 positions matching TRBD1. V trimming: 7 bases; J trimming: 9 bases; junction bases outside the gene matches: 5. The CDR3 covers 11 residues. CDR3 loop: CASILTGKAFF. As DNA, the CDR3 is TGTGCCAGCATTCTGACAGGGAAAGCTTTCTTT.

The chain joins TRBV10-3 to TRBJ2-3; possible D gene TRBD2, 6 bases. The V gene lost 0 bases and the J gene lost 0 bases, with 10 bases spanning the gap. The CDR3 length is 16 residues. Germline CDR1 and CDR2: ENHRY and SYGVKD. The CDR3 here is CAISESSGYSTDTQYF. In DNA, the CDR3 is TGTGCCATCAGTGAGTCGAGCGGGTATAGCACAGATACGCAGTATTTT.

The V gene is TRBV28, the J gene TRBJ1-4; no definite D call. Trimming cost V 6 bases and J 5 bases, with 16 bases left between them. The CDR3 is 15 residues long. In germline, CDR1 is MDHEN, CDR2 SYDVKM. CDR3 DNA: TGTGCCAGCAGGGAGTGGGTCGATAGAAATGAAAAACTGTTTTTT. Its protein product is CASREWVDRNEKLFF.

The chain joins TRBV25-1 to TRBJ2-3; a weak D match, TRBD2 (5 bases). Trimming pared 8 bases from V and 1 base from J, leaving 13 bases between. Per germline, CDR1 MGHDK and CDR2 SYGVNS. The CDR3 runs to 14 residues. CDR3 amino acids: CASCPLARTDTQYF. In nucleotides, the CDR3 is TGTGCCAGCTGCCCCCTAGCCCGCACAGATACGCAGTATTTT.

The V call is TRBV18, the J call TRBJ2-3; D gene uncertain. This CDR3 region has 15 residues. The germline V gene encodes CDR1 KGHSH and CDR2 LQKENI. The V and J ends lost 2 bases and 6 bases respectively, with 15 bases between them. CDR3 DNA sequence: TGTGCCAGCTCACCAGGAGACCCAAAGGTCGATACGCAGTATTTT. This sequence encodes CASSPGDPKVDTQYF.

DNA for the CDR3: TGTGCCAGCAGCGTAGCTCTAGGATCCCACTCACCCCTCCACTTT. Residues: CASSVALGSHSPLHF. The V and J genes are TRBV9 and TRBJ1-6; D not certain. The V and J ends lost 0 bases and 10 bases respectively, with 14 bases between them. Looked up from germline, CDR1 is SGDLS and CDR2 is YYNGEE. CDR3 size: 15 residues. The complete variable domain, with remaining parts taken from reference TRBV9 and TRBJ1-6, reads DSGVTQTPKHLITATGQRVTLRCSPRSGDLSVYWYQQSLDQGLQFLIQYYNGEERAKGNILERFSAQQFPDLHSELNLSSLELGDSALYFCASSVALGSHSPLHFGNGTRLTVT.

This chain connects TRBV24-1 to TRBJ2-1; TRBD2 aligns across 7 bases. V lost 9 bases, J lost 4 bases, and 2 bases stayed unmatched. The CDR3 is 12 residues long. Germline loops: CDR1 KGHDR, CDR2 SFDVKD. CDR3 sequence: CATQAGYNEQFF. DNA for the CDR3: TGTGCCACCCAAGCGGGGTACAATGAGCAGTTCTTC.

This clone was found once. This chain uses TRBV5-4 with TRBJ1-1, with TRBD1 matching over 8 bases. There are 15 residues in the CDR3. CDR1 and CDR2 from the germline V gene are SGHNT and YYREEE (reference sequence). Trimming removed 4 bases from V and 1 base from J; junction bases left unmatched: 6. Here the CDR3 DNA reads TGTGCCAGCAGCCATACCGACAGGGGGAACACTGAAGCTTTCTTT. Translating gives CASSHTDRGNTEAFF.

This rearrangement joins TRBV11-3 to TRBJ2-1, with 9 bases that match TRBD1. Germline assignment: CDR1 SGHNT and CDR2 YENEEA. The CDR3 consists of 12 residues. The junction had 6 bases not matched to a gene; V was cut back by 5 bases and J by 13 bases. CDR3 sequence: CASSQQGAQQFF. CDR3 DNA sequence: TGTGCCAGCAGCCAACAGGGGGCGCAACAGTTCTTC.

J is TRBJ2-7 and V is TRBV14; D not resolved. This CDR3 region has 14 residues. V lost 2 bases to trimming and J lost 1 base, with 9 bases between them. Germline CDR1 reads SGHDN; CDR2 reads FVKESK. The CDR3 DNA is TGTGCCAGCAGCCAACTCCACATTTCCTACGAGCAGTACTTC. It codes for CASSQLHISYEQYF.

As for this clone: Compared with germline, one end of the junction differs, possibly owing to a read error. In DNA, the CDR3 is TGTGCCAGCAGTGAACAGGGCAATGAGCGGTTCTTC. This translates into CASSEQGNERFF. This sequence joins TRBV6-1 and TRBJ2-1; maybe TRBD1 (5 bases). This CDR3 is 12 amino acids long. Germline values: CDR1 MNHNS, CDR2 SASEGT.